The 29 T cell receptor beta chains reported below all come from one sample, sequenced in a study of CD8 T cells in Susac syndrome. RNA was extracted with the RNeasy kit, and a quantity of 0.5 to 1 ug was reverse transcribed using random hexamers. Each CDR3 protein gets one entry after TCRdb re-called the immunoSEQ multiplex PCR reads with MiXCR. The sample holds 120,000 to 150,000 distinct CDR3 sequences; approximately 95% are singletons and the top ten take more than 0.075%. The material sequenced was CD4+ T cells from PBMCs. These receptor sequences come from a human donor with Susac syndrome.

The chain combines TRBV29-1 with TRBJ2-1; no clear D. CDR3 length: 13 residues. The germline gives CDR1 SQVTM, CDR2 ANQGSEA. Trimming pared 1 base from V and 6 bases from J, leaving 10 bases between. The CDR3 nucleotides are TGCAGCGTTGAAGGGCCAGATACCAATGAGCAGTTCTTC. Translating it yields CSVEGPDTNEQFF.

The rearrangement uses TRBV3-1 and TRBJ2-5; possible D gene TRBD2, 5 bases. The V gene's germline CDR1 is LGHDT and CDR2 YNNKEL (reference sequence). The CDR3 is 14 amino acids. V was cut by 4 bases and J by 2 bases, with 11 bases left in between. CDR3 loop: CASSRNGEQETQYF. The CDR3, as DNA: TGTGCCAGCAGCCGTAACGGGGAGCAAGAGACCCAGTACTTC.

This clonotype occurred once. The chain carries TRBV29-1 and TRBJ1-2, with D unresolved. The CDR3 runs 11 residues. Germline V lookup: CDR1 SQVTM, CDR2 ANQGSEA. V was cut by 4 bases and J by 4 bases, with 7 bases left in between. The CDR3 DNA reads TGCAGCGTTGGAGAGCCCTATGGCTACACCTTC. It translates to CSVGEPYGYTF.

This chain connects TRBV7-2 to TRBJ1-5, with TRBD1 as a possible D gene (6 bases). V lost 1 base and J lost 7, with 14 bases in between. Germline V gene lookup returns CDR1 SGHTA and CDR2 FQGNSA. The CDR3 contains 15 residues. CDR3 residues: CASSLGWTEFQPQHF. The CDR3 coding sequence is TGTGCCAGCAGCTTAGGGTGGACAGAATTCCAGCCCCAGCATTTT.

V gene TRBV29-1 combines with J gene TRBJ2-7, with D hard to call. The CDR3 is 11 residues long. CDR1 SQVTM and CDR2 ANQGSEA come from the germline V gene. V lost 5 bases and J 3 bases, leaving 8 bases between the germline ends. The CDR3 is CSVLYNYEQYF. The CDR3 DNA sequence: TGCAGCGTTCTCTATAACTACGAGCAGTACTTC.

The rearrangement uses TRBV29-1 and TRBJ1-1, with a tentative D call TRBD1 (5 bases). The V and J ends lost 7 bases and 5 bases respectively, with 20 bases between them. CDR3 length: 14 residues. From germline, CDR1 is SQVTM and CDR2 ANQGSEA. The CDR3 is CSAGGVLGGTEAFF. The DNA of the CDR3 is TGCAGCGCCGGGGGGGTATTAGGAGGGACTGAAGCTTTCTTT.

The chain has TRBV2 and TRBJ2-5; either TRBD1 or TRBD2 may fit D (6 bases each). Germline loops: CDR1 SNHLY, CDR2 FYNNEI. The germline V and J ends were trimmed by 2 bases and 5 bases, with 15 bases remaining between them. The CDR3 is made up of 15 amino acids. The CDR3, as DNA: TGTGCCAGCAGTGAAAGCCCGGGGGCGGGTGAGACCCAGTACTTC. Protein product: CASSESPGAGETQYF.

V and J are TRBV9 and TRBJ1-4; 11 bases fit TRBD1. Trimming removed 4 bases from V and 5 bases from J; junction bases left unmatched: 13. The CDR3 has 18 amino acids. The germline V gene encodes CDR1 SGDLS and CDR2 YYNGEE. CDR3: CASSPPGGQGGRNEKLFF. CDR3 nucleotides: TGTGCCAGCAGCCCCCCTGGGGGACAGGGGGGGAGAAATGAAAAACTGTTTTTT.

This rearrangement joins TRBV6-5 to TRBJ1-4, with D possibly matching TRBD1 (5 bases). The CDR3 covers 14 residues. The germline V gene encodes CDR1 MNHEY and CDR2 SVGAGI. V was shortened by 5 bases and J by 2 bases, with 9 bases between the two germline ends. The CDR3 spells CASSPGSTNEKLFF. CDR3 bases: TGTGCCAGCAGTCCAGGGTCCACTAATGAAAAACTGTTTTTT.

The chain has TRBV15 and TRBJ1-5; D uncertain. From germline, CDR1 is LNHNV and CDR2 YYDKDF (reference sequence). V was clipped by 4 bases and J by 4 bases, with 17 bases between them. This CDR3 has 16 amino acids. CDR3 region: CATSTGVHGVNQPQHF. The CDR3 coding sequence is TGTGCCACCAGCACAGGCGTCCACGGGGTAAATCAGCCCCAGCATTTT.

This chain joins TRBV2 and TRBJ1-2, with 7 bases lining up with TRBD1. This CDR3 is 13 amino acids long. J lost 4 bases, V lost 4 bases, and 3 bases had no gene match. The germline V gene encodes CDR1 SNHLY and CDR2 FYNNEI. The CDR3: CASSAGGGYGYTF. The CDR3 bases are TGTGCCAGCAGTGCAGGGGGTGGCTATGGCTACACCTTC.

The chain couples TRBV29-1 to TRBJ2-7, with TRBD1 as a possible D gene (6 bases). In germline, CDR1 is SQVTM, CDR2 ANQGSEA. The CDR3 is 13 amino acids. Trimming left V 6 bases short and J 4 bases short, with 16 bases between. The CDR3 DNA sequence: TGCAGCGTCTCCCCTGGGACACCGTACGAGCAGTACTTC. Amino acids: CSVSPGTPYEQYF.

In DNA form, the CDR3 reads TGTGCCAGCAGCCCAGCGGTAGGGGGTTCGGCTTTCTTT. This encodes CASSPAVGGSAFF. The chain uses TRBV7-9 and TRBJ1-1; D perhaps matches TRBD1 (6 bases). Trimming left V 5 bases short and J 11 bases short, with 18 bases between. The CDR3 has 13 amino acids. Looked up from germline, CDR1 is SEHNR and CDR2 is FQNEAQ (reference sequence).

The CDR3 region has the DNA TGCGCCAGCAGCCAAACCGGGACTGGCTACAATGAGCAGTTCTTC. Amino acids: CASSQTGTGYNEQFF. The V gene is TRBV5-1, the J gene TRBJ2-1, with D possibly matching TRBD2 (6 bases). Trimming took 4 bases from V and 3 from J, leaving 14 bases between them. The CDR3 sequence is 15 residues long. Germline values: CDR1 SGHRS, CDR2 YFSETQ.

The chain's CDR3 is CASSLGPEGAEAFF. In DNA form, the CDR3 reads TGTGCCAGCAGCCTGGGACCAGAAGGCGCTGAAGCTTTCTTT. The chain recombines TRBV9 with TRBJ1-1; D may be TRBD1 (5 bases). V was clipped by 4 bases and J by 6 bases, with 16 bases between them. The CDR3 is 14 residues long. CDR1 and CDR2 from the germline V gene are SGDLS and YYNGEE.

The chain uses TRBV28 and TRBJ2-1; perhaps D is TRBD1 or TRBD2 (5 bases each). Germline V lookup: CDR1 MDHEN, CDR2 SYDVKM. Between the trimmed V and J ends, which lost 6 bases and 4 bases, there was a span of 13 bases. This CDR3 is built from 14 residues. The CDR3: CASSLSGAYNEQFF. The CDR3 DNA is TGTGCCAGCAGCCTGTCCGGGGCTTACAATGAGCAGTTCTTC.

V usage is TRBV9 and J usage is TRBJ2-4, with D unresolved. The CDR3 is 15 residues long. The ends were cut back, 4 bases at V and 2 bases at J, with 13 bases in the middle. CDR1 SGDLS and CDR2 YYNGEE come from the germline V gene. The CDR3 region is CASSPGATPKNIQYF. The CDR3 DNA reads as TGTGCCAGCAGCCCCGGTGCGACTCCCAAAAACATTCAGTACTTC. Variable domain in full (rest from reference TRBV9 and TRBJ2-4): DSGVTQTPKHLITATGQRVTLRCSPRSGDLSVYWYQQSLDQGLQFLIQYYNGEERAKGNILERFSAQQFPDLHSELNLSSLELGDSALYFCASSPGATPKNIQYFGAGTRLSVL.

This clonotype was detected once. The gene calls are TRBV7-9 and TRBJ1-3; D gene unclear. The V gene lost 6 bases and the J gene lost 0 bases, with 6 bases spanning the gap. CDR1 SEHNR and CDR2 FQNEAQ come from the germline V gene (reference sequence). The CDR3 sequence is 13 residues long. CDR3 protein: CASRTASGNTIYF. CDR3 bases: TGTGCCAGCAGAACAGCCTCTGGAAACACCATATATTTT. The full variable domain, completed using reference TRBV7-9 and TRBJ1-3, is DTGVSQNPRHKITKRGQNVTFRCDPISEHNRLYWYRQTLGQGPEFLTYFQNEAQLEKSRLLSDRFSAERPKGSFSTLEIQRTEQGDSAMYLCASRTASGNTIYFGEGSWLTVV.

The J gene is TRBJ2-7, the V gene TRBV13; D ambiguous. The germline gives CDR1 PRHDT, CDR2 FYEKMQ (reference sequence). V was cut by 2 bases and J by 1 base, with 9 bases left in between. The CDR3 is 14 amino acids. CDR3 region: CASSLRHASYEQYF. DNA for the CDR3: TGTGCCAGCAGCTTACGACATGCTTCCTACGAGCAGTACTTC.

V gene TRBV10-3 combines with J gene TRBJ2-7; 8 nucleotides line up with TRBD2. Looked up from germline, CDR1 is ENHRY and CDR2 is SYGVKD. The CDR3 length is 14 residues. Germline trimming cut 7 bases from V and 5 bases from J; bases unmatched to any gene: 10. The CDR3 is CAIKEGGRTNEQYF. CDR3 bases: TGTGCCATCAAAGAAGGCGGGAGGACCAACGAGCAGTACTTC.

The V and J genes are TRBV28 and TRBJ2-7, with a weak D call TRBD1 (5 bases). The germline V gene has CDR1 MDHEN and CDR2 SYDVKM. Deletions cut 3 bases from V and 4 bases from J, with 7 bases between. CDR3 length equals 12 residues. The CDR3 coding sequence is TGTGCCAGCAGTTTGGACAAATACGAGCAGTACTTC. It translates to CASSLDKYEQYF. Full variable domain (outside the CDR3, taken from reference TRBV28 and TRBJ2-7): DVKVTQSSRYLVKRTGEKVFLECVQDMDHENMFWYRQDPGLGLRLIYFSYDVKMKEKGDIPEGYSVSREKKERFSLILESASTNQTSMYLCASSLDKYEQYFGPGTRLTVT.

This clonotype appeared a single time. The chain joins TRBV4-1 to TRBJ2-7, with 7 bases lining up with TRBD2. The germline CDR1 and CDR2 sequences are MGHRA and YSYEKL. The CDR3 is 17 amino acids. V lost 6 bases to trimming and J lost 1 base; unmatched junction nucleotides: 15. Here the CDR3 DNA reads TGCGCCAGCAGTCGGAGACCGGCCAGCGGGGATTCCTACGAGCAGTACTTC. The encoded protein is CASSRRPASGDSYEQYF.

The chain couples TRBV15 to TRBJ2-7; maybe TRBD2 (6 bases). There are 14 residues in the CDR3. Per the germline V gene, CDR1 is LNHNV and CDR2 is YYDKDF (reference sequence). V gave up 2 bases and J gave up 3 bases, with 11 bases separating them. The CDR3 DNA reads as TGTGCCACCAGCAGACCATCGGGACTCTACGAGCAGTACTTC. This translates into CATSRPSGLYEQYF.

The gene calls are TRBV5-6 and TRBJ1-5; D may be TRBD1 (5 bases). Germline lookup yields CDR1 SGHDT and CDR2 YYEEEE. This CDR3 has 14 amino acids. Trimming took 1 base from V and 6 from J, leaving 11 bases between them. CDR3 sequence: CASSLSGVSQPQHF. The CDR3 DNA follows: TGTGCCAGCAGCTTGTCGGGGGTCAGTCAGCCCCAGCATTTT.

This chain uses TRBV11-1 with TRBJ2-1; 14 bases align to TRBD2. The CDR3 contains 16 residues. J gave up 8 bases and V 4 bases, and 7 bases lay outside the gene matches. Looked up from germline, CDR1 is SGHAT and CDR2 is FQDESV (reference sequence). CDR3 DNA: TGTGCCAGCAGCTCCGGGACTAGCGGGAGTTTGGATGAGCAGTTCTTC. It is translated as CASSSGTSGSLDEQFF.

Only one count was recorded for this clonotype. This chain links TRBV20-1 with TRBJ2-7, with 9 bases that match TRBD2. The CDR3 totals 14 residues. The germline V gene encodes CDR1 DFQATT and CDR2 SNEGSKA (reference sequence). Unmatched junction bases numbered 6, after V lost 2 bases and J lost 4 bases. This CDR3 is CSARLAGGPYEQYF. Written as DNA, the CDR3 is TGCAGTGCTAGATTGGCGGGAGGGCCTTACGAGCAGTACTTC.

The chain links TRBV20-1 to TRBJ2-4, with a weak D call TRBD1 (5 bases). The CDR3 has 15 residues. Germline V lookup: CDR1 DFQATT, CDR2 SNEGSKA (reference sequence). V was clipped by 5 bases and J by 1 base, with 15 bases between them. The CDR3 reads CSALRVGVAKNIQYF. The CDR3 DNA is TGCAGTGCTCTCAGGGTTGGCGTGGCCAAAAACATTCAGTACTTC.

This chain joins TRBV20-1 and TRBJ1-2, with 8 nucleotides matching TRBD1. Germline CDR1 DFQATT, CDR2 SNEGSKA (reference sequence). J lost 5 bases, V lost 4 bases, and 6 bases had no gene match. The CDR3 is 13 amino acids. This chain's CDR3 is CSATQGARYGYTF. CDR3 DNA sequence: TGCAGTGCTACCCAGGGGGCGCGGTATGGCTACACCTTC.

This rearrangement joins TRBV7-2 to TRBJ2-1; tentatively, D is TRBD1 or TRBD2 (5 bases each). CDR1 and CDR2 from the germline V gene are SGHTA and FQGNSA. The length of the CDR3 is 13 residues. Deletions cut 0 bases from V and 10 bases from J, with 10 bases between. The CDR3 protein is CASSLAGWGEQFF. The CDR3, as DNA: TGTGCCAGCAGCTTAGCTGGGTGGGGGGAGCAGTTCTTC. The whole variable domain, remainder taken from reference TRBV7-2 and TRBJ2-1, is GAGVSQSPSNKVTEKGKDVELRCDPISGHTALYWYRQSLGQGLEFLIYFQGNSAPDKSGLPSDRFSAERTGGSVSTLTIQRTQQEDSAVYLCASSLAGWGEQFFGPGTRLTVL.